This TCR beta chain came from a study of memory CD4+ T cells and cytomegalovirus serostatus. Germline V gene lookup returns CDR1 SGHTA and CDR2 FQGNSA. The CDR3 runs to 14 residues. V was pared by 1 base and J by 6 bases, with 10 bases between. The assay was immunoSEQ multiplex PCR, and TCRdb's table has in-frame clones only and misses some. The data contain around 99,000 clones, 80% of them singletons. The sort gate was single viable CD3+CD4+CD8-CD45RO+ cells for memory CD4+ T cells. The TCR was taken from an adult in good health and CMV-seropositive. The sequencing sample was made of memory CD4+ T cells from blood. The V and J genes are TRBV7-2 and TRBJ2-1, with D maybe TRBD2 (5 bases). In DNA, the CDR3 is TGTGCCAGCAGCTTAGGGGCTAGCCGCAATGAGCAGTTCTTC. Protein: CASSLGASRNEQFF.